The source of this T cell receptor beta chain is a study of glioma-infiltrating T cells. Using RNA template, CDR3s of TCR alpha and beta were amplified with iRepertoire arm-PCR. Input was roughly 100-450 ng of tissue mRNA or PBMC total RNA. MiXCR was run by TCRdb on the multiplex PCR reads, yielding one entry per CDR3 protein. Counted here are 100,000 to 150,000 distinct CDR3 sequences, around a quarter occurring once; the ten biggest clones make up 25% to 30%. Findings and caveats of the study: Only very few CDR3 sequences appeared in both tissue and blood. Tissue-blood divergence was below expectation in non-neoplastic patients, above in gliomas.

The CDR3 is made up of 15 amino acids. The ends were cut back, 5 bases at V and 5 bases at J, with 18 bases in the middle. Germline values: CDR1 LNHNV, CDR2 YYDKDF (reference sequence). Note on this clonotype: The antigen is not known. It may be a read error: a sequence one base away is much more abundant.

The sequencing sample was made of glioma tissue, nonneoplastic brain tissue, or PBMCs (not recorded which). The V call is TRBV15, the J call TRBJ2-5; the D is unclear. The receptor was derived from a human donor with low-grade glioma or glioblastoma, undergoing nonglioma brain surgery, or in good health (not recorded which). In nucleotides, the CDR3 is TGTGCCACCAGCTTACCGATACCGGGTATGGAGACCCAGTACTTC. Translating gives CATSLPIPGMETQYF.